One sample yielded the 32 T cell receptor beta chains listed below, sequenced in a study of technical replicates of blood from several donors. This table comes from immunoSEQ multiplex PCR, and its TCRdb copy is limited to in-frame clones, with some not included. The table includes 67,000 or so clones, around 95% detected once. The sequenced material came from T cells isolated from PBMCs. Receptors originate from a human donor in good health.

V gene TRBV11-2 combines with J gene TRBJ2-5, with D unclear. Germline assignment: CDR1 SGHAT and CDR2 FQNNGV. V dropped 1 base and J dropped 5 bases, with 8 bases sitting between them. The CDR3 totals 13 residues. The CDR3: CASSLGRRETQYF. As DNA, the CDR3 is TGTGCCAGCAGCTTAGGTCGCCGGGAGACCCAGTACTTC.

V usage is TRBV14 and J usage is TRBJ2-7; D perhaps matches TRBD1 (6 bases). Looked up from germline, CDR1 is SGHDN and CDR2 is FVKESK. This CDR3 region has 16 residues. Trimming left V 1 base short and J 0 bases short, with 13 bases between. CDR3 DNA: TGTGCCAGCAGCCAAGGGGGCGCCAGGGGCTCCTACGAGCAGTACTTC. This encodes CASSQGGARGSYEQYF.

The gene calls are TRBV5-6 and TRBJ1-2, with TRBD1 identical over 9 bases. This CDR3 is 14 amino acids long. Germline-derived CDR1 and CDR2 are SGHDT and YYEEEE. V shed 3 bases, J shed 3 bases, and the junction held 3 bases outside the gene matches. The CDR3 DNA reads TGTGCCAGCAGCTCCGGGACAGGGCACTATGGCTACACCTTC. Its protein is CASSSGTGHYGYTF. Supplemented by reference TRBV5-6 and TRBJ1-2, the full variable domain reads DAGVTQSPTHLIKTRGQQVTLRCSPKSGHDTVSWYQQALGQGPQFIFQYYEEEERQRGNFPDRFSGHQFPNYSSELNVNALLLGDSALYLCASSSGTGHYGYTFGSGTRLTVV.

The chain links TRBV19 to TRBJ2-1; weak D call: TRBD2 (5 bases). V was trimmed by 2 bases and J by 7 bases, leaving 15 bases between them. This CDR3 is 15 amino acids long. The germline CDR1 and CDR2 sequences are LNHDA and SQIVND (reference sequence). The CDR3 bases are TGTGCCAGTAGTATAACCCACGGGAACTTTAATGAGCAGTTCTTC. Its translation is CASSITHGNFNEQFF.

Comments on this clone: One end of the junction is discordant with germline, which a read error may explain. The chain carries TRBV7-7 and TRBJ2-3, with 7 positions matching TRBD2. The CDR3 runs to 16 residues. CDR1 is SSHAT, CDR2 FNYEAQ, per germline (reference sequence). The CDR3 sequence: CASSQGTGGGTDTQYF. The CDR3 bases are TGTGCTAGCAGTCAAGGGACGGGGGGAGGCACAGATACGCAGTATTTT.

The chain carries TRBV9 and TRBJ2-2, with no clear D. Germline CDR1 and CDR2: SGDLS and YYNGEE. With 0 bases removed from V and 6 bases from J, the gap between germline ends came to 9 bases. This CDR3 comprises 14 residues. This CDR3 reads CASSVELWPGELFF. The CDR3 DNA follows: TGTGCCAGCAGCGTAGAGTTGTGGCCCGGGGAGCTGTTTTTT.

V and J are TRBV27 and TRBJ1-2, with 8 bases lining up with TRBD1. V gave up 3 bases and J gave up 5 bases; unmatched junction bases: 8. CDR3 size: 15 residues. Germline V gene lookup returns CDR1 MNHEY and CDR2 SMNVEV (reference sequence). The CDR3 bases are TGTGCCAGCAGTTTGGCAGGGGGCTTGTATTATGGCTACACCTTC. Translating it yields CASSLAGGLYYGYTF.

The chain employs TRBV28 and TRBJ1-2; the D is unclear. There are 12 residues in the CDR3. The V end lost 3 bases, the J end lost 7 bases, and 9 bases lay between the germline ends. CDR1 MDHEN and CDR2 SYDVKM come from the germline V gene. In nucleotides, the CDR3 is TGTGCCAGCAGTTTTGGAGGGTCTGGCTACACCTTC. Protein sequence: CASSFGGSGYTF.

This chain joins TRBV29-1 and TRBJ2-1; 7 bases agree with TRBD1. V lost 6 bases to trimming and J lost 6 bases; unmatched junction nucleotides: 8. Per the germline V gene, CDR1 is SQVTM and CDR2 is ANQGSEA. The CDR3 covers 13 residues. Here the CDR3 reads CSVDTTGANEQFF. Here the CDR3 DNA reads TGCAGCGTGGATACAACAGGGGCCAATGAGCAGTTCTTC.

This chain links TRBV29-1 with TRBJ1-3, with D maybe TRBD1 (5 bases). The CDR3 length is 15 residues. The V end lost 1 base, the J end lost 4 bases, and 14 bases lay between the germline ends. Looked up from germline, CDR1 is SQVTM and CDR2 is ANQGSEA. The CDR3 region has the DNA TGCAGCGTTGAAGTGTTGACAGTTCAAGGAAACACCATATATTTT. Protein product: CSVEVLTVQGNTIYF.

The V call is TRBV4-1, the J call TRBJ2-7; D gene unclear. The CDR3 is made up of 14 amino acids. Looked up from germline, CDR1 is MGHRA and CDR2 is YSYEKL. V was pared by 0 bases and J by 4 bases, with 10 bases between. The DNA for the CDR3 is TGCGCCAGCAGCCAAGACCAGACATATTACGAGCAGTACTTC. Translating it yields CASSQDQTYYEQYF.

This rearrangement joins TRBV27 to TRBJ1-1; 9 bases line up with TRBD1. J lost 2 bases, V lost 2 bases, and 3 bases had no gene match. Germline V gene sequence: CDR1 MNHEY, CDR2 SMNVEV (reference sequence). The CDR3 has 15 residues. CDR3: CASSLGTGPNTEAFF. DNA for the CDR3: TGTGCCAGCAGTTTAGGGACAGGGCCTAACACTGAAGCTTTCTTT.

The V and J genes are TRBV6-5 and TRBJ1-5; 7 nucleotides match TRBD1. The CDR3 contains 14 residues. The V and J ends lost 6 bases and 6 bases, in that order; junction bases with no gene match: 8. Per the germline V gene, CDR1 is MNHEY and CDR2 is SVGAGI. CDR3 nucleotide sequence: TGTGCCAGCAGCCCGACAGGGTTAAGTCAGCCCCAGCATTTT. Residues: CASSPTGLSQPQHF.

J is TRBJ2-2 and V is TRBV4-1, with 7 bases lining up with TRBD1. From germline, CDR1 is MGHRA and CDR2 YSYEKL. Losses at the gene ends were 3 bases for V and 0 bases for J; bases not matched to a gene: 4. The CDR3 runs to 16 residues. This CDR3 reads CASSHVTGTNTGELFF. The CDR3 bases are TGCGCCAGCAGCCATGTGACAGGGACGAACACCGGGGAGCTGTTTTTT.

The chain joins TRBV28 to TRBJ1-3; D is uncertain. Germline-derived CDR1 and CDR2 are MDHEN and SYDVKM. This CDR3 has 15 residues. V lost 3 bases and J lost 0, with 9 bases in between. Here the CDR3 reads CASSFHASSGNTIYF. The CDR3, as DNA: TGTGCCAGCAGTTTTCACGCGAGCTCTGGAAACACCATATATTTT.

CDR3 loop: CASSLGRTGADTQYF. The CDR3 coding sequence is TGCGCCAGCAGCTTGGGAAGGACAGGGGCAGATACGCAGTATTTT. J is TRBJ2-3 and V is TRBV5-1; 9 bases fit TRBD1. Germline V CDR1 and CDR2: SGHRS, YFSETQ. J was trimmed by 4 bases and V by 0 bases; bases with no gene match: 3. CDR3 size: 15 residues.

The chain has TRBV19 and TRBJ2-1; perhaps TRBD1 as D (8 bases). This CDR3 comprises 13 residues. V was trimmed by 9 bases and J by 9 bases, leaving 18 bases between them. Germline CDR1 LNHDA, CDR2 SQIVND (reference sequence). The CDR3, as DNA: TGTGCCAGCCACAGGGGGGGAGTGGGTGAGCAGTTCTTC. Translation: CASHRGGVGEQFF.

This clone was counted a single time. The chain joins TRBV18 to TRBJ2-3; the D gene is possibly TRBD1 (6 bases). The V gene's germline CDR1 is KGHSH and CDR2 LQKENI. This CDR3 has 14 residues. V was pared by 2 bases and J by 3 bases, with 9 bases between. For the CDR3, the DNA is TGTGCCAGCTCACCATCCACAGGGACAGATACGCAGTATTTT. Amino acids: CASSPSTGTDTQYF.

Comments on this clone: Germline and junction disagree at one end, which may indicate a read error. The chain uses TRBV7-7 and TRBJ1-3, with 12 bases aligning to TRBD1. Germline CDR1 is SSHAT and CDR2 is FNYEAQ (reference sequence). This CDR3 spans 20 amino acids. DNA of the CDR3: TGTGCTAGCAGCCCCTATGTCCCGGGACAGGGGGCGGCCGACCGGGACACCATATATTTT. It specifies CASSPYVPGQGAADRDTIYF. Supplemented by reference TRBV7-7 and TRBJ1-3, the full variable domain reads GAGVSQSPRYKVTKRGQDVTLRCDPISSHATLYWYQQALGQGPEFLTYFNYEAQPDKSGLPSDRFSAERPEGSISTLTIQRTEQRDSAMYRCASSPYVPGQGAADRDTIYFGEGSWLTVV.

This chain connects TRBV7-2 to TRBJ2-7, with D possibly being TRBD2 (5 bases). The ends were cut back, 7 bases at V and 0 bases at J, with 13 bases in the middle. Germline V gene data show CDR1 as SGHTA and CDR2 as FQGNSA. CDR3 size: 14 residues. The CDR3 DNA reads as TGTGCCAGCACCGCCGACTACTACTCCTACGAGCAGTACTTC. Translating gives CASTADYYSYEQYF.

The V call is TRBV5-1, the J call TRBJ2-7, with 11 bases fitting TRBD1. CDR1 is SGHRS, CDR2 YFSETQ, per germline. There are 17 residues in the CDR3. The V gene end was trimmed by 2 bases and the J gene end by 2 bases; junction bases not matched to a gene: 9. The CDR3 DNA is TGCGCCAGCAGCTTCGGGACAGGGGGTAAATACCCCTACGAGCAGTACTTC. Translation: CASSFGTGGKYPYEQYF.

The rearrangement uses TRBV5-1 and TRBJ2-7, with D possibly TRBD2 on 6 matching bases. Germline V lookup: CDR1 SGHRS, CDR2 YFSETQ. V lost 0 bases, J lost 4 bases, and 14 bases lay in between. The CDR3 consists of 15 residues. The CDR3 coding sequence is TGCGCCAGCAGCTTGGACGGGACTGTTGGATACGAGCAGTACTTC. It codes for CASSLDGTVGYEQYF.

J is TRBJ2-7 and V is TRBV11-1; a possible D gene is TRBD1 (6 bases). The CDR3 has 14 residues. Trimming removed 5 bases at V and 2 bases at J, with 13 bases between. The germline V gene encodes CDR1 SGHAT and CDR2 FQDESV (reference sequence). The CDR3 protein is CASSPHREAYEQYF. The CDR3, as DNA: TGTGCCAGCAGCCCTCACAGGGAAGCCTACGAGCAGTACTTC.

The chain recombines TRBV5-1 with TRBJ1-1; TRBD1 agrees at 7 bases. Unmatched junction bases numbered 7, after V lost 4 bases and J lost 1 base. Germline values: CDR1 SGHRS, CDR2 YFSETQ. The CDR3 spans 15 residues. This chain's CDR3 is CASSEGQRSNTEAFF. In DNA form, the CDR3 reads TGCGCCAGCAGCGAGGGACAGAGGTCGAACACTGAAGCTTTCTTT.

The V gene is TRBV28, the J gene TRBJ1-5; D ambiguous. CDR3 length equals 14 residues. V was clipped by 6 bases and J by 1 base, with 10 bases between them. Germline V gives CDR1 MDHEN, CDR2 SYDVKM. The CDR3 here is CASSLEVSNQPQHF. The CDR3 DNA reads as TGTGCCAGCAGCCTGGAGGTCAGCAATCAGCCCCAGCATTTT.

J is TRBJ1-4 and V is TRBV7-9; the D is unclear. The CDR3 runs 17 residues. Germline-derived CDR1 and CDR2 are SEHNR and FQNEAQ (reference sequence). V shed 5 bases and J shed 0 bases, with 16 bases lying between them. CDR3 coding DNA: TGTGCCAGCAGCCCTTCCTCTCTCGGGGCAACTAATGAAAAACTGTTTTTT. Amino acids: CASSPSSLGATNEKLFF.

The J gene is TRBJ2-3, the V gene TRBV6-5; D perhaps matches TRBD2 (6 bases). Per germline, CDR1 MNHEY and CDR2 SVGAGI. The CDR3 extends over 15 amino acids. The V and J ends lost 0 bases and 4 bases respectively, with 11 bases between them. The CDR3 reads CASSYSRGLADTQYF. CDR3 nucleotides: TGTGCCAGCAGTTACTCACGGGGGTTGGCAGATACGCAGTATTTT.

This clone occurred once. The CDR3 region has the DNA TGTGCCAGCAGACCAGAGGGGGGGGGAACTGAAGCTTTCTTT. Protein sequence: CASRPEGGGTEAFF. The chain has TRBV7-8 and TRBJ1-1; tentative D call: TRBD1 (6 bases). Germline loops: CDR1 SGHVS, CDR2 FQNEAQ. CDR3 length: 14 residues. V was trimmed by 6 bases and J by 5 bases, leaving 16 bases between them. The full variable domain, with the rest looked up from reference TRBV7-8 and TRBJ1-1, is GAGVSQSPRYKVAKRGQDVALRCDPISGHVSLFWYQQALGQGPEFLTYFQNEAQLDKSGLPSDRFFAERPEGSVSTLKIQRTQQEDSAVYLCASRPEGGGTEAFFGQGTRLTVV.

The genes are TRBV10-1 and TRBJ2-7, with TRBD1 identical over 7 bases. The CDR3 is 15 residues long. Losses at the gene ends were 2 bases for V and 2 bases for J; bases not matched to a gene: 6. Per the germline V gene, CDR1 is WNHNN and CDR2 is SYGVQD (reference sequence). The CDR3 protein is CASSEGTAAPYEQYF. The CDR3 nucleotides are TGCGCCAGCAGTGAGGGGACAGCCGCTCCCTACGAGCAGTACTTC.

J is TRBJ1-5 and V is TRBV2; 7 bases are shared with TRBD1. CDR3 length: 15 residues. Germline V gene sequence: CDR1 SNHLY, CDR2 FYNNEI. J was trimmed by 2 bases and V by 6 bases; bases with no gene match: 7. As DNA, the CDR3 is TGTGCCAGCAGCCGTCAGGGGGTCGGCAATCAGCCCCAGCATTTT. As protein: CASSRQGVGNQPQHF.

The V and J genes are TRBV7-2 and TRBJ1-2; 11 bases agree with TRBD1. V lost 4 bases, J lost 2 bases, and 6 bases stayed unmatched. Germline V gene data show CDR1 as SGHTA and CDR2 as FQGNSA. The CDR3 totals 16 residues. CDR3 sequence: CASSSDRGLPNYGYTF. The DNA for the CDR3 is TGTGCCAGCAGCTCGGACAGGGGGCTCCCCAACTATGGCTACACCTTC. Filled out from reference TRBV7-2 and TRBJ1-2, the complete variable domain reads GAGVSQSPSNKVTEKGKDVELRCDPISGHTALYWYRQSLGQGLEFLIYFQGNSAPDKSGLPSDRFSAERTGGSVSTLTIQRTQQEDSAVYLCASSSDRGLPNYGYTFGSGTRLTVV.

The V and J genes are TRBV28 and TRBJ1-5, with unresolved D. Trimming cost V 5 bases and J 7 bases, with 12 bases left between them. The CDR3 spans 13 residues. Germline CDR1 is MDHEN and CDR2 is SYDVKM. CDR3 sequence reads: CASSRPAGQPQHF. CDR3 bases: TGTGCCAGCAGTCGACCCGCCGGGCAGCCCCAGCATTTT.